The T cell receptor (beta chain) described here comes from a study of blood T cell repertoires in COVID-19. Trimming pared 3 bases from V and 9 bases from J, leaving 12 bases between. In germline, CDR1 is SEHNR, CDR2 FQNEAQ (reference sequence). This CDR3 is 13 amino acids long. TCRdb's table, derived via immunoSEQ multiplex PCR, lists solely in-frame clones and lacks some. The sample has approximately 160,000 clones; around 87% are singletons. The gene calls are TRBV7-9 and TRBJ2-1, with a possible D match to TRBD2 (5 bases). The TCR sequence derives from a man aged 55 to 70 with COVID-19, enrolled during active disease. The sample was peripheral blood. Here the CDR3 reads CASSFGAAGEQFF. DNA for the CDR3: TGTGCCAGCAGCTTTGGTGCTGCGGGTGAGCAGTTCTTC.